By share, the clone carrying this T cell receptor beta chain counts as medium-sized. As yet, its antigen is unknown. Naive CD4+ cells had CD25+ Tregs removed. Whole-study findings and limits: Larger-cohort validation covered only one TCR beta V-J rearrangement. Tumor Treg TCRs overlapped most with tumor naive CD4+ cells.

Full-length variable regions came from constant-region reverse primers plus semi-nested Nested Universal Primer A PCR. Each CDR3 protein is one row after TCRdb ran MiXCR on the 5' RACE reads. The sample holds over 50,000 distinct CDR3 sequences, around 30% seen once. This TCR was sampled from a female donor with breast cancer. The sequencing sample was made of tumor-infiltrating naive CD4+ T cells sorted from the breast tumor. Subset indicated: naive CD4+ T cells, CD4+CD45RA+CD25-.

CDR3: CASSFLRTDTQYF. The CDR3 DNA is TGCGCCAGCAGCTTTCTGCGGACAGATACGCAGTATTTT. The chain couples TRBV5-1 to TRBJ2-3; no reliable D call. With 2 bases removed from V and 3 bases from J, the gap between germline ends came to 7 bases. The CDR3 is 13 residues long. CDR1 and CDR2 (germline): SGHRS, YFSETQ.